The 18 T cell receptor beta chains presented below share a single source sample, sequenced in a study of cytomegalovirus exposure and HLA in healthy donors. Use of 60 Vbeta and 13 Jbeta primers characterized the PCR. Clones were sequenced by immunoSEQ multiplex PCR, and TCRdb holds only the in-frame ones, with some missing. The sample yields fewer than 250,000 clones, approximately 88% seen once. Material: PBMCs. The source of these receptors is a boy under 10 years old in good health and CMV-seronegative.

The CDR3 coding sequence is TGCGCCAGCAGCCAAACCCCCAGTGAGCAGTTCTTC. Protein sequence: CASSQTPSEQFF. The rearrangement joins TRBV4-1 to TRBJ2-1; D is uncertain. CDR1 and CDR2 from the germline V gene are MGHRA and YSYEKL. The CDR3 has 12 amino acids. V lost 2 bases to trimming and J lost 9 bases, with 8 bases between them.

The chain employs TRBV30 and TRBJ2-3, with unresolved D. The CDR3 covers 12 residues. Germline CDR1 reads GTSNPN; CDR2 reads SVGIG (reference sequence). V was trimmed by 1 base and J by 5 bases, leaving 7 bases between them. The CDR3 is CAWSGLVDTQYF. The CDR3 nucleotides are TGTGCCTGGAGTGGTCTTGTAGATACGCAGTATTTT.

This chain joins TRBV10-2 and TRBJ1-1, with TRBD1 identical over 7 bases. The V and J ends lost 0 bases and 11 bases, in that order; junction bases with no gene match: 6. The length of the CDR3 is 13 residues. The germline gives CDR1 WSHSY, CDR2 SAAADI. The CDR3 sequence is CASSESRQGEAFF. CDR3 DNA sequence: TGCGCCAGCAGTGAGTCCAGACAGGGCGAGGCTTTCTTT.

V is TRBV19 and J is TRBJ1-6; 9 nucleotides match TRBD1. J gave up 4 bases and V 5 bases, and 6 bases lay outside the gene matches. The CDR3 sequence is 16 residues long. Germline loops: CDR1 LNHDA, CDR2 SQIVND (reference sequence). The CDR3 protein is CASSPRQGGYNSPLHF. The CDR3 coding sequence is TGTGCCAGTAGTCCCCGACAGGGGGGGTATAATTCACCCCTCCACTTT.

The chain is built from TRBV7-9 and TRBJ2-7; 9 nucleotides align to TRBD2. Trimming removed 1 base from V and 5 bases from J; junction bases left unmatched: 6. CDR3 length: 15 amino acids. Per germline, CDR1 SEHNR and CDR2 FQNEAQ (reference sequence). This chain's CDR3 is CASSLEAGGSHEQYF. The CDR3 DNA reads as TGTGCCAGCAGCTTAGAAGCGGGGGGTTCACACGAGCAGTACTTC.

CDR3 loop: CASSGDQGFWTYNEQFF. CDR3 coding DNA: TGTGCCAGCAGTGGCGACCAGGGGTTTTGGACCTACAATGAGCAGTTCTTC. This sequence joins TRBV6-1 and TRBJ2-1, with D tentatively TRBD1 (6 bases). V was pared by 4 bases and J by 2 bases, with 18 bases between. This CDR3 is built from 17 residues. Germline V gives CDR1 MNHNS, CDR2 SASEGT.

With respect to this clone: One end of the junction varies from germline; a read error may be responsible. This rearrangement joins TRBV25-1 to TRBJ2-7, with TRBD2 matching 9 bases. CDR3 length: 15 residues. Per the germline V gene, CDR1 is MGHDK and CDR2 is SYGVNS. This CDR3 reads CAGSEGSSGIYEQYF. DNA of the CDR3: TGTGCCGGCAGTGAAGGGTCTAGCGGGATCTACGAGCAGTACTTC.

As for this clone: The same CDR3 arises from other DNA sequences in this sample as well. J is TRBJ2-3 and V is TRBV6-5; D not resolved. The CDR3 is 13 amino acids. Trimming shortened V by 5 bases and J by 1 base, and 7 bases separated the two germline ends. The germline gives CDR1 MNHEY, CDR2 SVGAGI. CDR3 amino acids: CASSPPGTDTQYF. CDR3 DNA sequence: TGTGCCAGCAGTCCCCCCGGCACAGATACGCAGTATTTT.

The rearrangement links TRBV7-2 to TRBJ2-5, with 7 bases matching TRBD1. Germline lookup yields CDR1 SGHTA and CDR2 FQGNSA. Trimming cost V 5 bases and J 1 base; bases outside gene matches: 4. The CDR3 runs to 14 residues. The CDR3 loop reads CASSPWTGQETQYF. Written as DNA, the CDR3 is TGTGCCAGCAGCCCCTGGACAGGCCAAGAGACCCAGTACTTC.

V is TRBV2 and J is TRBJ2-2, with D possibly matching TRBD2 (5 bases). The length of the CDR3 is 13 residues. From germline, CDR1 is SNHLY and CDR2 FYNNEI. V was cut by 7 bases and J by 2 bases, with 8 bases left in between. DNA for the CDR3: TGTGCCAGCACCCGGACTAACACCGGGGAGCTGTTTTTT. Its protein product is CASTRTNTGELFF.

The gene calls are TRBV7-2 and TRBJ2-1; 9 nucleotides match TRBD2. CDR3 size: 18 residues. With 7 bases clipped from V and 0 bases from J, the junction kept 13 bases outside the gene matches. Per the germline V gene, CDR1 is SGHTA and CDR2 is FQGNSA. The DNA of the CDR3 is TGTGCCAGCATTCCCCGATGGCTAGCGGGAAACTCCTACAATGAGCAGTTCTTC. Its translation is CASIPRWLAGNSYNEQFF.

CDR3 in DNA: TGTGCCAGCAGTGAAATCGCTGAAGCTTTCTTT. Amino acid sequence: CASSEIAEAFF. The rearrangement joins TRBV6-1 to TRBJ1-1; D call uncertain. Trimming stripped 2 bases from V and 6 bases from J, with 4 bases between. Germline V CDR1 and CDR2: MNHNS, SASEGT. The CDR3 runs 11 residues.

CDR3 amino acids: CASSIGQITEAFF. The CDR3, as DNA: TGTGCCAGTAGTATAGGACAGATCACTGAAGCTTTCTTT. The chain employs TRBV19 and TRBJ1-1; perhaps TRBD1 as D (5 bases). CDR3 size: 13 residues. Deletions cut 1 base from V and 4 bases from J, with 7 bases between. CDR1 and CDR2 from the germline V gene are LNHDA and SQIVND (reference sequence).

The J gene is TRBJ1-1, the V gene TRBV5-6; tentative D call: TRBD1 (6 bases). The CDR3 runs to 14 residues. Deletions cut 4 bases from V and 1 base from J, with 11 bases between. Germline V lookup: CDR1 SGHDT, CDR2 YYEEEE. CDR3 DNA sequence: TGTGCCAGCAGCCCAGGGGCAACGAACACTGAAGCTTTCTTT. Protein: CASSPGATNTEAFF.

The V gene is TRBV30, the J gene TRBJ2-3; 9 bases line up with TRBD2. V trimming: 6 bases; J trimming: 0 bases; junction bases outside the gene matches: 4. Germline V CDR1 and CDR2: GTSNPN, SVGIG (reference sequence). The CDR3 length is 14 residues. CDR3 sequence: CACKRGASTDTQYF. CDR3 coding DNA: TGTGCCTGTAAGCGGGGGGCTAGCACAGATACGCAGTATTTT.

This chain joins TRBV30 and TRBJ2-1, with D perhaps matching TRBD2 (6 bases). V shed 0 bases and J shed 9 bases, with 15 bases lying between them. Germline assignment: CDR1 GTSNPN and CDR2 SVGIG (reference sequence). This CDR3 is built from 14 residues. Here the CDR3 reads CAWSVRSSDGEQFF. In DNA form, the CDR3 reads TGTGCCTGGAGTGTAAGGTCTAGCGATGGTGAGCAGTTCTTC.

The V call is TRBV11-3, the J call TRBJ2-1; 8 bases align to TRBD2. J lost 9 bases, V lost 1 base, and 8 bases had no gene match. This CDR3 region has 15 residues. CDR1 SGHNT and CDR2 YENEEA come from the germline V gene. The chain's CDR3 is CASSLGGGLGSEQFF. In DNA, the CDR3 is TGTGCCAGCAGCTTAGGCGGGGGGCTTGGGAGTGAGCAGTTCTTC.

V gene TRBV7-8 combines with J gene TRBJ1-2; D perhaps matches TRBD1 (5 bases). CDR3 size: 13 residues. V was cut by 1 base and J by 4 bases, with 7 bases left in between. Germline CDR1 reads SGHVS; CDR2 reads FQNEAQ. This chain's CDR3 is CASSLGGGYGYTF. As DNA, the CDR3 is TGTGCCAGCAGCTTAGGGGGGGGCTATGGCTACACCTTC.